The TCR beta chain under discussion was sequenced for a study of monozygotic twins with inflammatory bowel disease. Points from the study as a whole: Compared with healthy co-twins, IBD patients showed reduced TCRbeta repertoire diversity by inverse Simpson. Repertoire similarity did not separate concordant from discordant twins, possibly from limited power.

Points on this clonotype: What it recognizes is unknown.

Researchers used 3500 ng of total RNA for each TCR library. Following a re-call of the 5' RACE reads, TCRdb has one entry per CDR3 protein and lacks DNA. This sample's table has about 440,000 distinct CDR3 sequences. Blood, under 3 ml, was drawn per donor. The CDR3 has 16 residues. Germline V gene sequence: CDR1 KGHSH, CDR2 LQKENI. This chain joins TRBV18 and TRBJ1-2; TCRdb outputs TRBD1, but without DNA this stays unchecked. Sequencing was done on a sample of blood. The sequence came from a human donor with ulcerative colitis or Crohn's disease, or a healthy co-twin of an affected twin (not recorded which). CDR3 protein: CASSPQGGQGNYGYTF.